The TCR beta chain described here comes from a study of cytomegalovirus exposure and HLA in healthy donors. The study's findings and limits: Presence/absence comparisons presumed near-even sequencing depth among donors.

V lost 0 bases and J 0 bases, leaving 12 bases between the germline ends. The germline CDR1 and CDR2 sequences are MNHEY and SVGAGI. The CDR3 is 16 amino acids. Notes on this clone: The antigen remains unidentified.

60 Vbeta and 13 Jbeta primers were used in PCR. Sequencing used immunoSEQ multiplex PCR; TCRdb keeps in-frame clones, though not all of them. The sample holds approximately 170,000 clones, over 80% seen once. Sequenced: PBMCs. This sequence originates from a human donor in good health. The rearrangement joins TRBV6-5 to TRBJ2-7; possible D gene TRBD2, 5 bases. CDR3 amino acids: CASSYSLAGFSYEQYF. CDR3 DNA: TGTGCCAGCAGTTACTCTCTAGCTGGATTCTCCTACGAGCAGTACTTC.